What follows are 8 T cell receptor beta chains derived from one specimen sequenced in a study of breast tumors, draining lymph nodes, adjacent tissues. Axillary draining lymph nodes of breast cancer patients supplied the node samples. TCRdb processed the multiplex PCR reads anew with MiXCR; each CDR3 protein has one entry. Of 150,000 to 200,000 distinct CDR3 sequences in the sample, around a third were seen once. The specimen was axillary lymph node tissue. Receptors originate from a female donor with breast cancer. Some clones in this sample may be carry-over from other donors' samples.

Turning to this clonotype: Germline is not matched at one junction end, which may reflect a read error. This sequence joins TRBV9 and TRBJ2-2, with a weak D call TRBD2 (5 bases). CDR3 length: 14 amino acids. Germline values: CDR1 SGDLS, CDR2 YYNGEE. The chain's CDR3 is CASSLGMNTGELSW. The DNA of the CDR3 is TGTGCCAGCAGCTTAGGAATGAACACCGGGGAGCTGTCTTGG.

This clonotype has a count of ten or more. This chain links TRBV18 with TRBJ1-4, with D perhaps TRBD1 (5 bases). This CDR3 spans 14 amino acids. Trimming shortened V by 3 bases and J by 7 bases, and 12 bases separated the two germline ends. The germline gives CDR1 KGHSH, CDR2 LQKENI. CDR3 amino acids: CASSPRDSSEKLFF. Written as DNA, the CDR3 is TGTGCCAGCTCACCTCGAGACAGCTCTGAAAAACTGTTTTTT.

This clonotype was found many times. The CDR3 DNA sequence: TGTGCCAGCTCACCCACAGGGTTCGGCGAGACCCAGTACTTC. It translates to CASSPTGFGETQYF. This sequence joins TRBV18 and TRBJ2-5; D might be TRBD1 (6 bases). CDR3 length: 14 amino acids. Per germline, CDR1 KGHSH and CDR2 LQKENI. V lost 3 bases and J 5 bases, leaving 13 bases between the germline ends.

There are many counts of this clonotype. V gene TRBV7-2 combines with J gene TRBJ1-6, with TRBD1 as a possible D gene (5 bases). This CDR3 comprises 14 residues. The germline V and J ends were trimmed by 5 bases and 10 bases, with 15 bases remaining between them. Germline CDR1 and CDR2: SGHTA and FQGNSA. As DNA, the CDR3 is TGTGCCAGCAGCCCCTTGAGGGGCGTGTCACCCCTCCACTTT. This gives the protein CASSPLRGVSPLHF.

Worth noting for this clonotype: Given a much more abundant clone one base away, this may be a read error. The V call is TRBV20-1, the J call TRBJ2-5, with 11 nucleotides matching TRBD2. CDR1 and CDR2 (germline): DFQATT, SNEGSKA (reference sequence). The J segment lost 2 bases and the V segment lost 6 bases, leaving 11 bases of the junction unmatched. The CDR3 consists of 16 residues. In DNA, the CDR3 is TGCAGTGCAACGCTTATAGCGGGGGGGCCGCAAGAGACCCAGTACTTC. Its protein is CSATLIAGGPQETQYF.

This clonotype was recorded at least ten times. CDR3 residues: CASSSGRPETQYF. The CDR3 nucleotides are TGTGCCAGCAGCTCGGGACGCCCGGAGACCCAGTACTTC. The chain employs TRBV13 and TRBJ2-5; D possibly matches TRBD1 or TRBD2 (5 bases each). The ends were cut back, 4 bases at V and 5 bases at J, with 11 bases in the middle. CDR1 PRHDT and CDR2 FYEKMQ come from the germline V gene (reference sequence). This CDR3 is built from 13 residues.

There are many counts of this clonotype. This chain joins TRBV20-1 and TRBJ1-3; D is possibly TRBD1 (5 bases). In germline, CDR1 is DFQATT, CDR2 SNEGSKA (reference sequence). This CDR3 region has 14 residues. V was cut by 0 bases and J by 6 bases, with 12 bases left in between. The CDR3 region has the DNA TGCAGTGCTAGAGATCAGGGAATTGAAAACACCATATATTTT. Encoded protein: CSARDQGIENTIYF.

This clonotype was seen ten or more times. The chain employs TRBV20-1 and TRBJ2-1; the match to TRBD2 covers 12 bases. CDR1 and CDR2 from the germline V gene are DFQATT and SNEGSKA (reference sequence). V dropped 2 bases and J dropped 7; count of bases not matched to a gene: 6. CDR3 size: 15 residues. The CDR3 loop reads CSARRLAGVYNEQFF. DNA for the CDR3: TGCAGTGCTAGAAGACTAGCGGGAGTCTATAATGAGCAGTTCTTC.